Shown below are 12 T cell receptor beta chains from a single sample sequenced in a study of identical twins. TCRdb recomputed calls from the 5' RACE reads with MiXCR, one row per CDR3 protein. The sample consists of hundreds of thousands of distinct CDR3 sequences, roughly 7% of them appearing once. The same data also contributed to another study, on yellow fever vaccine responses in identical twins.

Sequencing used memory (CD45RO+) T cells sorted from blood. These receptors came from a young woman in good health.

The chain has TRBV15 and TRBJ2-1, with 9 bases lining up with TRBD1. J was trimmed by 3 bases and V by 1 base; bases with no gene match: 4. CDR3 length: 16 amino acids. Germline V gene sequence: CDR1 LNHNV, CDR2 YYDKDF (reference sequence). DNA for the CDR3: TGTGCCACCAGCAGAGCCGGGACAGGGAACTACAATGAGCAGTTCTTC. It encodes CATSRAGTGNYNEQFF.

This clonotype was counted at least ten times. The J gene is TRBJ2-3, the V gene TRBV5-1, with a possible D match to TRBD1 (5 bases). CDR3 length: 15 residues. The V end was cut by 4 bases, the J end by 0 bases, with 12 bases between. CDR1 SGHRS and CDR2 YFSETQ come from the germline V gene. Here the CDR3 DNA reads TGCGCCAGCAGCCCACGGACACAAAGCACAGATACGCAGTATTTT. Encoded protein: CASSPRTQSTDTQYF.

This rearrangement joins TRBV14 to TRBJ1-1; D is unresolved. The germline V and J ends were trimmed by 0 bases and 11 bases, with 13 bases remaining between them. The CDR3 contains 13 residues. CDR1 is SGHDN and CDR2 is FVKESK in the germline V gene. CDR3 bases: TGTGCCAGCAGCCAAGATCTTTCTGGGAAGGCTTTCTTT. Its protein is CASSQDLSGKAFF.

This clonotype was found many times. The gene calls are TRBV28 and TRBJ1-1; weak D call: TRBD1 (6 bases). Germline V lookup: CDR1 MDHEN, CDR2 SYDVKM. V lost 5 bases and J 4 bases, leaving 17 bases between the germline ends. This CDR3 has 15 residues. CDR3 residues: CASSLIRGGTTEAFF. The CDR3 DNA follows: TGTGCCAGCAGTCTTATTCGAGGGGGTACCACTGAAGCTTTCTTT. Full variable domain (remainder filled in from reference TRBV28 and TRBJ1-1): DVKVTQSSRYLVKRTGEKVFLECVQDMDHENMFWYRQDPGLGLRLIYFSYDVKMKEKGDIPEGYSVSREKKERFSLILESASTNQTSMYLCASSLIRGGTTEAFFGQGTRLTVV.

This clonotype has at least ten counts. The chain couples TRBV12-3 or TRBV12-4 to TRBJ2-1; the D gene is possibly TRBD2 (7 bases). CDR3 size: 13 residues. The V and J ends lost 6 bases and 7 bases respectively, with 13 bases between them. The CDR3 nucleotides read TGTGCCAGCAGCGGGGGGCTATCGAATGAGCAGTTCTTC. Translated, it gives CASSGGLSNEQFF.

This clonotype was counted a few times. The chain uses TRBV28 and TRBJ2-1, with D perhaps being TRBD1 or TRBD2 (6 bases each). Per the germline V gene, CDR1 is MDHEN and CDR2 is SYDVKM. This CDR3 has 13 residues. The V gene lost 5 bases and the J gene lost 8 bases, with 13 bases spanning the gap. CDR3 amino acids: CASSIAGTYEQFF. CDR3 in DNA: TGTGCCAGCAGTATTGCGGGGACATATGAGCAGTTCTTC.

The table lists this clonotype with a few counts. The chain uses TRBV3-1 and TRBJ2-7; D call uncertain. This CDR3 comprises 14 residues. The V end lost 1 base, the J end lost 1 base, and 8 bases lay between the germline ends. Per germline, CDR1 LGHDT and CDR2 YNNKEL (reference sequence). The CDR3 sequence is CASSQAVGSYEQYV. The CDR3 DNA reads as TGTGCCAGCAGCCAAGCTGTGGGTTCCTACGAGCAGTACGTC.

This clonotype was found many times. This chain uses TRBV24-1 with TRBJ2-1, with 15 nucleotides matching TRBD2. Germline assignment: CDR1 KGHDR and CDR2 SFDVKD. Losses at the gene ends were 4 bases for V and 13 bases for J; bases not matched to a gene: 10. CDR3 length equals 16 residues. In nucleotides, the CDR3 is TGTGCCACCAGTGACCTGGGACTAGCGGGAGGCCCTCACCAGTTCTTC. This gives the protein CATSDLGLAGGPHQFF.

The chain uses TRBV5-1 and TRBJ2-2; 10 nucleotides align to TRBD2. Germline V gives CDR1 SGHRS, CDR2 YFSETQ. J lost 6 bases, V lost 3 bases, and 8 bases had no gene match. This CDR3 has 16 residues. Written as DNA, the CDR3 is TGCGCCAGCAGCTCCCCGGGACTAGCGTTTGCCGGGGAGCTGTTTTTT. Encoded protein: CASSSPGLAFAGELFF.

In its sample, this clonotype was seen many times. The chain's CDR3 is CASSLRSGQGSTDTQYF. In DNA form, the CDR3 reads TGCGCCAGCAGCTTGAGATCGGGACAGGGATCGACAGATACGCAGTATTTT. The J gene is TRBJ2-3, the V gene TRBV5-1; 9 bases are a match to TRBD1. This CDR3 has 17 residues. With 1 base clipped from V and 3 bases from J, the junction kept 9 bases outside the gene matches. Germline loops: CDR1 SGHRS, CDR2 YFSETQ.

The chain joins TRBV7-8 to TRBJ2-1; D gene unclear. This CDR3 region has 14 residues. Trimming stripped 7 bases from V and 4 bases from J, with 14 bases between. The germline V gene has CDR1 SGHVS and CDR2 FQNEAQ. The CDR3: CASTWTEKYNEQFF. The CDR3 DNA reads TGTGCCAGCACTTGGACGGAGAAATACAATGAGCAGTTCTTC.

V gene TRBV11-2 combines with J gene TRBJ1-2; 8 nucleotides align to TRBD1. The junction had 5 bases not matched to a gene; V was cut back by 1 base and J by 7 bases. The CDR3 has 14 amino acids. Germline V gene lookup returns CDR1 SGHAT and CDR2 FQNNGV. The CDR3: CASSLADRGVGYTF. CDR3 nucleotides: TGTGCCAGCAGCTTAGCAGACAGGGGAGTTGGCTACACCTTC.